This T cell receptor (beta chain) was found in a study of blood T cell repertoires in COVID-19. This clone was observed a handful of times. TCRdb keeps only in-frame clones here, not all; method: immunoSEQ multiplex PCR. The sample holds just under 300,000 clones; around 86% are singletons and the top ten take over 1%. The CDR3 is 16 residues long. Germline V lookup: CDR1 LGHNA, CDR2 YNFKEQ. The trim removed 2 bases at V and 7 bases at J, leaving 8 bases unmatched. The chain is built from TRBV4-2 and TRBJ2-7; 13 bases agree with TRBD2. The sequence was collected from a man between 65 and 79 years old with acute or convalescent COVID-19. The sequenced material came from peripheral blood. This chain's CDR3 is CASSQTSGRASGEQYF. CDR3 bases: TGTGCCAGCAGCCAAACTAGCGGGAGGGCCAGTGGAGAGCAGTACTTC.